This TCR beta chain comes out of a study of shared clonotypes between healthy human individuals. Positive CCR7 selection of CD45RO-negative cells yielded the naive CD8 cells, and terminally differentiated effector memory CD45RA+ cells were excluded. Details on this clone: What it binds is unknown.

Assay used: immunoSEQ multiplex PCR; TCRdb lists only in-frame clones, some missing. The sample lists about 2 million clones, 85% to 95% seen once, with 1% to 1.3% in the top ten. Findings of the study overall: Memory subsets generally showed smaller estimated richness than naive subsets did.

Sequencing was carried out using naive CD8+ T cells sorted from blood. The TCR sequence derives from a man between 18 and 29 years old in good health.

The CDR3, as DNA: TGTGCCAGTACCAACCGGGGCCATTATGGCTACACCTTC. Amino acid sequence: CASTNRGHYGYTF. The J gene is TRBJ1-2, the V gene TRBV19, with D possibly matching TRBD1 (5 bases). This CDR3 is built from 13 residues. V was pared by 7 bases and J by 5 bases, with 14 bases between. Looked up from germline, CDR1 is LNHDA and CDR2 is SQIVND (reference sequence).